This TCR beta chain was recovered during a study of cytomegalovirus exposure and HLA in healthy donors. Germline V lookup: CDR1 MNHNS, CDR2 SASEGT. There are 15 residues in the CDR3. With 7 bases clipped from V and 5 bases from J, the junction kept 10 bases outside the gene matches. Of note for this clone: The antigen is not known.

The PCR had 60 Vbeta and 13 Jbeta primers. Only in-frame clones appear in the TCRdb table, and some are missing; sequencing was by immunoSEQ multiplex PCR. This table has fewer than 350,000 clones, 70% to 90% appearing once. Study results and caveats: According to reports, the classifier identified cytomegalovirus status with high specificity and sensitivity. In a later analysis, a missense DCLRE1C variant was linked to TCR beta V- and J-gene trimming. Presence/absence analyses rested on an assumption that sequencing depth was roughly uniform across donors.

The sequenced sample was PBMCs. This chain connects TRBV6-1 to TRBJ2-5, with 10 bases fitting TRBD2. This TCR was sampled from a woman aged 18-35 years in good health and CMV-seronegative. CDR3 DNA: TGTGCCAGCACCCTCTCAGCGGGGGGGCCGGAGACCCAGTACTTC. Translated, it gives CASTLSAGGPETQYF.